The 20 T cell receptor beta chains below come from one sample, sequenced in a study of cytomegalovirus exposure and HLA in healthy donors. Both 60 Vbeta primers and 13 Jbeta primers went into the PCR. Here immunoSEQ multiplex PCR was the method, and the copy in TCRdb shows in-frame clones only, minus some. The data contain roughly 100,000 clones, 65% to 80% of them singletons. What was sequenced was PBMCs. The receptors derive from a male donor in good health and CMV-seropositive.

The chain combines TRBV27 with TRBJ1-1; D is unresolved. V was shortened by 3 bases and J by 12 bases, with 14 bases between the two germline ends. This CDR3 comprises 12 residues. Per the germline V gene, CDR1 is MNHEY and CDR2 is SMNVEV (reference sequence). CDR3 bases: TGTGCCAGCAGTTTTCCCGGGATGACGACTTTCTTT. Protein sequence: CASSFPGMTTFF.

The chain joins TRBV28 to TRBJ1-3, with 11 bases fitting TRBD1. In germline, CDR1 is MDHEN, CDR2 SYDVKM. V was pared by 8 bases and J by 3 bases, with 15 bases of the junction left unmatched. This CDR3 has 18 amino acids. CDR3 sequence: CASGGQGALEVFGNTIYF. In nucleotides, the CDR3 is TGTGCCAGCGGAGGACAGGGGGCATTAGAAGTTTTTGGAAACACCATATATTTT.

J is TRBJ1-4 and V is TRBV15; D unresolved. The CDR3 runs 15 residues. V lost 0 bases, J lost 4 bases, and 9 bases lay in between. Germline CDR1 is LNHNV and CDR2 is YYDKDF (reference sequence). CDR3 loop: CATSRDRTLNEKLFF. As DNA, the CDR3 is TGTGCCACCAGCAGAGATCGTACTCTTAATGAAAAACTGTTTTTT.

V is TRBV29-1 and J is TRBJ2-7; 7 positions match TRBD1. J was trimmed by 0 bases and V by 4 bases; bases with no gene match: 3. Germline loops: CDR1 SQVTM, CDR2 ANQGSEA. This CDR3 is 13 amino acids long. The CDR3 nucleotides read TGCAGCGTTGTAACAGGGGCCTCCTACGAGCAGTACTTC. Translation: CSVVTGASYEQYF.

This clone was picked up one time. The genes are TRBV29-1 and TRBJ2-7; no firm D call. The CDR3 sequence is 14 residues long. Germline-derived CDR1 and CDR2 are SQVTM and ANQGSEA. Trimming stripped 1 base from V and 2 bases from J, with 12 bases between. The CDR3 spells CSVEVYGQTYEQYF. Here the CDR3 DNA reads TGCAGCGTTGAAGTGTATGGGCAGACCTACGAGCAGTACTTC.

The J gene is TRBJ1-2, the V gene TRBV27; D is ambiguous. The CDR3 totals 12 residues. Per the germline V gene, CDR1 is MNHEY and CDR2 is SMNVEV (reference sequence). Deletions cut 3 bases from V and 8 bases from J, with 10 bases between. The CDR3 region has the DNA TGTGCCAGCAGTTTCCCCGGGAGCGGCTACACCTTC. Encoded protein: CASSFPGSGYTF.

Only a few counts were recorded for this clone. The CDR3 spells CASSETGSYGYTF. For the CDR3, the DNA is TGTGCCAGCAGTGAGACAGGGTCCTATGGCTACACCTTC. The chain uses TRBV27 and TRBJ1-2; 7 bases match TRBD1. In germline, CDR1 is MNHEY, CDR2 SMNVEV (reference sequence). V lost 5 bases and J lost 4; bases outside the gene matches: 4. The CDR3 is made up of 13 amino acids.

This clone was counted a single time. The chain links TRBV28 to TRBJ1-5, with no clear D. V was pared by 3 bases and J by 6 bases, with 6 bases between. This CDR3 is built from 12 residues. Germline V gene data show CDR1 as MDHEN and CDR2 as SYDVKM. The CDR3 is CASSFGSQPQHF. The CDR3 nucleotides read TGTGCCAGCAGTTTTGGCAGTCAGCCCCAGCATTTT.

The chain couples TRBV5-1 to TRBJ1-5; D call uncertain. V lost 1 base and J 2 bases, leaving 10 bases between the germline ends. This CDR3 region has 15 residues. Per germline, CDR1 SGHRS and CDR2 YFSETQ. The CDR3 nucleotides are TGCGCCAGCAGCTTGTATTCCGGGGGCAATCAGCCCCAGCATTTT. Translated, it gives CASSLYSGGNQPQHF.

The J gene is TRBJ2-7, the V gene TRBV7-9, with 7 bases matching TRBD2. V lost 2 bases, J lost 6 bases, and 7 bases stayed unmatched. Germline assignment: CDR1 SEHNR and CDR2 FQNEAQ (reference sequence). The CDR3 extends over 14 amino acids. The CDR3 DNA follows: TGTGCCAGCAGCTTAAGTCATGGGGGGGGCGAGCAGTACTTC. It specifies CASSLSHGGGEQYF.

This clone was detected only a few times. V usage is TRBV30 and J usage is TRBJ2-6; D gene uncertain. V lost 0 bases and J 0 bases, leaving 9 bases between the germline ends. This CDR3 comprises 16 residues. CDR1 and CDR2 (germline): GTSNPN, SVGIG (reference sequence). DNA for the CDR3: TGTGCCTGGAGTGTACCTCAGCGCTCTGGGGCCAACGTCCTGACTTTC. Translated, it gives CAWSVPQRSGANVLTF. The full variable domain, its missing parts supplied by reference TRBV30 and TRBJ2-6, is SQTIHQWPATLVQPVGSPLSLECTVEGTSNPNLYWYRQAAGRGLQLLFYSVGIGQISSEVPQNLSASRPQDRQFILSSKKLLLSDSGFYLCAWSVPQRSGANVLTFGAGSRLTVL.

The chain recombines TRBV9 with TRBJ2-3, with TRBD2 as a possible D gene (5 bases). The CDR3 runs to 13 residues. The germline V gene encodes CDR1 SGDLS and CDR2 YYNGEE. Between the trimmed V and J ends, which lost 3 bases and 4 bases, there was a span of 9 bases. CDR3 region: CASSGRSADTQYF. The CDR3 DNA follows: TGTGCCAGCAGCGGGCGTAGCGCAGATACGCAGTATTTT.

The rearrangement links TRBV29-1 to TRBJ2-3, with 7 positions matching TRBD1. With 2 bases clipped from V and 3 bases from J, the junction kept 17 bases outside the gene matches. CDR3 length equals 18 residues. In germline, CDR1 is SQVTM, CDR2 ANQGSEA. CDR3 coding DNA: TGCAGCGTTGAAAGTCTCGGGATAGGGGGCCTTGAAACAGATACGCAGTATTTT. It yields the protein CSVESLGIGGLETDTQYF.

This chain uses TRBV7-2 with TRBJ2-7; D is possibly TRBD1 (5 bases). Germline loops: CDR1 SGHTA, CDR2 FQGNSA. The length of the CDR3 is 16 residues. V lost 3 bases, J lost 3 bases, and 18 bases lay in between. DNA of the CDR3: TGTGCCAGCAGCTTCGACAGACAAGCTCAAGTCTACGAGCAGTACTTC. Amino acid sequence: CASSFDRQAQVYEQYF.

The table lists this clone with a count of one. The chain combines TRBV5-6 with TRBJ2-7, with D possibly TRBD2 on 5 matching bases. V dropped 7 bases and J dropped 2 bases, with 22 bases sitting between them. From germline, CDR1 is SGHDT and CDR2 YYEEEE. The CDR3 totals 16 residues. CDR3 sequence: CASALDLRGSAYEQYF. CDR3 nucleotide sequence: TGTGCCAGCGCGCTAGACCTGCGAGGGTCGGCCTACGAGCAGTACTTC.

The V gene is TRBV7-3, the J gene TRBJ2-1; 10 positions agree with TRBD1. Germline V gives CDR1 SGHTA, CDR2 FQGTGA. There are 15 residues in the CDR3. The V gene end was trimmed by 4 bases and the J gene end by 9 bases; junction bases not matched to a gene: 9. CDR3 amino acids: CASSSRQGAAIEQFF. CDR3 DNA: TGTGCCAGCAGCTCTAGACAGGGGGCGGCCATTGAGCAGTTCTTC.

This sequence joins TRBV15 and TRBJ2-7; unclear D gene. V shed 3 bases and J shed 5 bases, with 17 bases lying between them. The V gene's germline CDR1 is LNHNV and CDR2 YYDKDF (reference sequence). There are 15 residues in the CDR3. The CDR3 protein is CATSSRPLRFDEQYF. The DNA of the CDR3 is TGTGCCACCAGCAGCAGACCCCTGAGGTTTGACGAGCAGTACTTC. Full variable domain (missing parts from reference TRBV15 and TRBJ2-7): DAMVIQNPRYQVTQFGKPVTLSCSQTLNHNVMYWYQQKSSQAPKLLFHYYDKDFNNEADTPDNFQSRRPNTSFCFLDIRSPGLGDTAMYLCATSSRPLRFDEQYFGPGTRLTVT.

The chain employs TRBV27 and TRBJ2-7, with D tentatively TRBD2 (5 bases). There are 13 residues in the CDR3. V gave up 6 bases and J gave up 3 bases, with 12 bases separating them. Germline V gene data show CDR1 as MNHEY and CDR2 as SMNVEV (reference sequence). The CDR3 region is CASSPTAGYEQYF. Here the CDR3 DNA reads TGTGCCAGCAGCCCAACGGCGGGCTACGAGCAGTACTTC.

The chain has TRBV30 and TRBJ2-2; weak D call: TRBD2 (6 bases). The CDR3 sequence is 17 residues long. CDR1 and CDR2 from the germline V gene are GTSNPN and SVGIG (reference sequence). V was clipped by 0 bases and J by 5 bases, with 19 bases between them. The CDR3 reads CAWSVWGGIPGTGELFF. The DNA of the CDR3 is TGTGCCTGGAGTGTATGGGGAGGCATCCCGGGGACCGGGGAGCTGTTTTTT.

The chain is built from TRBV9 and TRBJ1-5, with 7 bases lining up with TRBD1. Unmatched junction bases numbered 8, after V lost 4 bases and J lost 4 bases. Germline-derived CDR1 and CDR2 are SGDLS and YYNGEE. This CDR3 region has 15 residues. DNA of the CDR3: TGTGCCAGCAGCACCTCGACAGGGTTTAATCAGCCCCAGCATTTT. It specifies CASSTSTGFNQPQHF.